One and the same sample provided the 29 T cell receptor beta chains below, sequenced in a study of shared clonotypes between healthy human individuals. The naive CD8 subset, CD45RO-negative cells positively selected for CCR7, excluded terminally differentiated effector memory CD45RA+ cells. Profiled with immunoSEQ multiplex PCR; TCRdb holds only in-frame clones, not every one. The sample lists about 2.2 million clones, around 93% occurring once. Sequencing was performed on naive CD8+ T cells from PBMCs. The receptors originated from a man between 18 and 35 years old in good health. Some clones in this sample may be carry-over from other donors' samples.

The chain couples TRBV11-2 to TRBJ1-1; D is perhaps TRBD1 (5 bases). Trimming removed 1 base at V and 1 base at J, with 7 bases between. CDR3 length equals 14 residues. Looked up from germline, CDR1 is SGHAT and CDR2 is FQNNGV. As DNA, the CDR3 is TGTGCCAGCAGCTTAGGGGGCGCGAACACTGAAGCTTTCTTT. This encodes CASSLGGANTEAFF.

Details on this clone: This specimen includes other DNA sequences encoding the same CDR3. The rearrangement joins TRBV27 to TRBJ2-7; D gene uncertain. Germline loops: CDR1 MNHEY, CDR2 SMNVEV (reference sequence). The V and J ends lost 5 bases and 4 bases respectively, with 12 bases between them. The CDR3 sequence is 13 residues long. The CDR3 loop reads CASSLRGPYEQYF. CDR3 nucleotide sequence: TGTGCCAGCAGTCTCCGCGGTCCTTACGAGCAGTACTTC.

V is TRBV10-3 and J is TRBJ1-1, with a possible D match to TRBD1 (6 bases). Germline V gives CDR1 ENHRY, CDR2 SYGVKD. The CDR3 has 13 amino acids. Between the trimmed V and J ends, which lost 6 bases and 5 bases, there was a span of 13 bases. The DNA of the CDR3 is TGTGCCATCAGGAGCAGGGGCGAAACTGAAGCTTTCTTT. Translating it yields CAIRSRGETEAFF.

V is TRBV9 and J is TRBJ2-7, with 9 bases aligning to TRBD2. The germline V gene encodes CDR1 SGDLS and CDR2 YYNGEE. The CDR3 contains 15 residues. V lost 0 bases and J lost 4; bases outside the gene matches: 5. Here the CDR3 reads CASSVGNSGRYEQYF. The CDR3 DNA is TGTGCCAGCAGCGTAGGCAATAGCGGGAGATACGAGCAGTACTTC.

This chain joins TRBV19 and TRBJ1-1; no clear D gene. This CDR3 has 14 amino acids. From germline, CDR1 is LNHDA and CDR2 SQIVND (reference sequence). V was pared by 4 bases and J by 1 base, with 10 bases between. The CDR3 region is CASSSPRGNTEAFF. The CDR3 DNA follows: TGTGCCAGTAGTAGCCCCCGGGGGAACACTGAAGCTTTCTTT.

The chain employs TRBV6-5 and TRBJ2-5, with TRBD1 matching 9 bases. This CDR3 has 15 residues. V trimming: 6 bases; J trimming: 1 base; junction bases outside the gene matches: 6. Looked up from germline, CDR1 is MNHEY and CDR2 is SVGAGI. CDR3 amino acids: CASRRTGDLQETQYF. The CDR3 DNA reads as TGTGCCAGCAGAAGGACAGGGGACCTCCAAGAGACCCAGTACTTC.

This clone is a singleton in its sample. This sample also contains other DNA sequences that code for the same CDR3. Here the CDR3 reads CASSLSANEQFF. The CDR3 region has the DNA TGTGCCAGCAGTTTATCAGCCAATGAGCAGTTCTTC. J is TRBJ2-1 and V is TRBV27; D is unresolved. The germline V and J ends were trimmed by 0 bases and 6 bases, with 3 bases remaining between them. The CDR3 has 12 residues. The V gene's germline CDR1 is MNHEY and CDR2 SMNVEV (reference sequence).

CDR3 coding DNA: TGTGCCAGCAGCCAAGTTGGCGGTTACTACGAGCAGTACTTC. The encoded protein is CASSQVGGYYEQYF. This chain uses TRBV14 with TRBJ2-7; D unclear. The V end was cut by 1 base, the J end by 3 bases, with 10 bases between. CDR1 is SGHDN and CDR2 is FVKESK in the germline V gene. This CDR3 is 14 amino acids long.

This clone was counted a few times. The chain has TRBV27 and TRBJ2-2; D is perhaps TRBD2 (5 bases). The V and J ends lost 3 bases and 1 base respectively, with 6 bases between them. The CDR3 sequence is 14 residues long. The germline V gene has CDR1 MNHEY and CDR2 SMNVEV (reference sequence). The CDR3 here is CASSFAGNTGELFF. The CDR3 nucleotides read TGTGCCAGCAGTTTCGCGGGGAACACCGGGGAGCTGTTTTTT.

This clone was seen once. V and J are TRBV5-4 and TRBJ2-1; weak D call: TRBD2 (6 bases). There are 16 residues in the CDR3. The germline V and J ends were trimmed by 0 bases and 0 bases, with 10 bases remaining between them. Germline CDR1 reads SGHNT; CDR2 reads YYREEE (reference sequence). The CDR3, as DNA: TGTGCCAGCAGCTTGGATGGGACTTCCTCCTACAATGAGCAGTTCTTC. This translates into CASSLDGTSSYNEQFF.

The chain uses TRBV28 and TRBJ2-5; TRBD1 agrees at 9 bases. V trimming: 2 bases; J trimming: 9 bases; junction bases outside the gene matches: 19. Germline V lookup: CDR1 MDHEN, CDR2 SYDVKM. CDR3 length: 18 amino acids. The CDR3 spells CASSLIRDRARLFGAQYF. Written as DNA, the CDR3 is TGTGCCAGCAGTTTAATCCGGGACAGGGCCCGCTTATTTGGGGCCCAGTACTTC.

J is TRBJ1-2 and V is TRBV4-2; D remains unclear. Germline assignment: CDR1 LGHNA and CDR2 YNFKEQ. Trimming stripped 0 bases from V and 5 bases from J, with 16 bases between. The CDR3 totals 16 residues. The DNA for the CDR3 is TGTGCCAGCAGCCAAGATCGAGGAGGAAGGTGGTATGGCTACACCTTC. It is translated as CASSQDRGGRWYGYTF.

The chain joins TRBV19 to TRBJ2-7; 11 bases map to TRBD2. J was trimmed by 2 bases and V by 9 bases; bases with no gene match: 12. The CDR3 spans 16 residues. Germline loops: CDR1 LNHDA, CDR2 SQIVND (reference sequence). The CDR3 spells CARRVLAGGAPYEQYF. The CDR3 coding sequence is TGTGCCAGAAGGGTCCTAGCGGGAGGAGCCCCCTACGAGCAGTACTTC.

The V gene is TRBV5-8, the J gene TRBJ2-7, with D possibly matching TRBD1 (5 bases). The germline gives CDR1 SGHTS, CDR2 YDEGEE. Trimming left V 2 bases short and J 1 base short, with 10 bases between. There are 14 residues in the CDR3. The CDR3 protein is CASSFQGFSYEQYF. In DNA, the CDR3 is TGTGCCAGCAGCTTCCAGGGCTTTTCCTACGAGCAGTACTTC.

The chain has TRBV4-3 and TRBJ2-7, with D unresolved. Trimming stripped 5 bases from V and 3 bases from J, with 14 bases between. Germline V lookup: CDR1 LGHNA, CDR2 YSLEER. The CDR3 totals 14 residues. CDR3 nucleotides: TGCGCCAGCAGCTGGAGTGAAGAGGACTACGAGCAGTACTTC. The encoded protein is CASSWSEEDYEQYF.

This sequence joins TRBV28 and TRBJ1-2; D gene unclear. CDR1 is MDHEN and CDR2 is SYDVKM in the germline V gene. Trimming left V 3 bases short and J 3 bases short, with 11 bases between. CDR3 length: 14 residues. The CDR3 loop is CASSFRALYYGYTF. CDR3 nucleotides: TGTGCCAGCAGTTTCCGGGCCCTATACTATGGCTACACCTTC.

The rearrangement joins TRBV6-5 to TRBJ1-1; TRBD1 is a possible D gene (6 bases). This CDR3 is 14 amino acids long. In germline, CDR1 is MNHEY, CDR2 SVGAGI. V lost 8 bases, J lost 4 bases, and 17 bases lay in between. The CDR3 reads CASGNRVGVTEAFF. The CDR3, as DNA: TGTGCCAGCGGAAACAGGGTTGGAGTCACTGAAGCTTTCTTT.

The sample holds one count of this clone. This chain connects TRBV27 to TRBJ2-5; D gene unclear. The CDR3 consists of 14 residues. Germline V gene lookup returns CDR1 MNHEY and CDR2 SMNVEV (reference sequence). V was shortened by 5 bases and J by 1 base, with 11 bases between the two germline ends. The CDR3 here is CASSPRVIQETQYF. CDR3 sequence (DNA): TGTGCCAGCAGTCCCAGAGTGATCCAAGAGACCCAGTACTTC.

The chain links TRBV4-3 to TRBJ2-7; TRBD1 agrees at 7 bases. Per germline, CDR1 LGHNA and CDR2 YSLEER. With V trimmed by 0 bases and J by 9 bases, 11 bases remained unmatched. The CDR3 totals 15 residues. CDR3 residues: CASSQERFPGGAQYF. CDR3 sequence (DNA): TGCGCCAGCAGCCAAGAGAGGTTCCCAGGGGGAGCGCAGTACTTC.

This clone showed up just once. The chain carries TRBV29-1 and TRBJ2-5, with a possible D match to TRBD1 (6 bases). The CDR3 runs 13 residues. Trimming shortened V by 6 bases and J by 4 bases, and 15 bases separated the two germline ends. The germline CDR1 and CDR2 sequences are SQVTM and ANQGSEA. The CDR3 bases are TGCAGCGTATCCACAGGGAACCTAGAGACCCAGTACTTC. This gives the protein CSVSTGNLETQYF.

The V gene is TRBV28, the J gene TRBJ2-1; unclear D gene. This CDR3 region has 11 residues. The germline V and J ends were trimmed by 6 bases and 2 bases, with 2 bases remaining between them. Germline V gives CDR1 MDHEN, CDR2 SYDVKM. This chain's CDR3 is CASRTYNEQFF. CDR3 coding DNA: TGTGCCAGCAGGACCTACAATGAGCAGTTCTTC.

This chain connects TRBV27 to TRBJ2-3, with 7 bases that match TRBD2. Trimming removed 5 bases from V and 2 bases from J; junction bases left unmatched: 7. There are 15 residues in the CDR3. CDR1 is MNHEY, CDR2 SMNVEV, per germline (reference sequence). The CDR3 sequence: CASSPLSGNTDTQYF. CDR3 nucleotides: TGTGCCAGCAGTCCCCTCAGCGGGAACACAGATACGCAGTATTTT.

J is TRBJ2-1 and V is TRBV27; D gene ambiguous. This CDR3 has 14 amino acids. The ends were cut back, 5 bases at V and 5 bases at J, with 13 bases in the middle. Germline V lookup: CDR1 MNHEY, CDR2 SMNVEV (reference sequence). CDR3 bases: TGTGCCAGCAGTCCCCTTGACTTCGACAATGAGCAGTTCTTC. Protein: CASSPLDFDNEQFF.

The chain carries TRBV4-2 and TRBJ2-2, with D unresolved. V dropped 4 bases and J dropped 7 bases, with 7 bases sitting between them. The length of the CDR3 is 12 residues. Per germline, CDR1 LGHNA and CDR2 YNFKEQ. The CDR3 nucleotides read TGTGCCAGCAGCCTCGCTAGCGGGGAGCTGTTTTTT. Residues: CASSLASGELFF.

The chain couples TRBV29-1 to TRBJ1-2, with TRBD1 identical over 8 bases. The V gene's germline CDR1 is SQVTM and CDR2 ANQGSEA. This CDR3 is built from 14 residues. Trimming cost V 6 bases and J 0 bases; bases outside gene matches: 6. The CDR3 DNA reads as TGCAGCGTCCTAGGACAGGGTGCTAACTATGGCTACACCTTC. It encodes CSVLGQGANYGYTF.

This sequence joins TRBV7-8 and TRBJ1-2; 7 nucleotides align to TRBD1. CDR1 is SGHVS and CDR2 is FQNEAQ in the germline V gene. The CDR3 is 13 amino acids. Unmatched junction bases numbered 2, after V lost 4 bases and J lost 3 bases. The CDR3 sequence is CASSSQGDYGYTF. The CDR3 bases are TGTGCCAGCAGCTCTCAGGGGGACTATGGCTACACCTTC.

CDR3 nucleotides: TGTGCCAGCAGTCATCAGTCGGGCGAGATTAGCACAGATACGCAGTATTTT. Translation gives CASSHQSGEISTDTQYF. The chain uses TRBV27 and TRBJ2-3; no reliable D call. Trimming removed 5 bases from V and 0 bases from J, with 18 bases in between. Germline lookup yields CDR1 MNHEY and CDR2 SMNVEV (reference sequence). The CDR3 totals 17 residues.

This chain joins TRBV11-2 and TRBJ2-1; tentatively, D is TRBD2 (6 bases). CDR1 is SGHAT, CDR2 FQNNGV, per germline. The V and J ends lost 1 base and 0 bases respectively, with 16 bases between them. The length of the CDR3 is 18 residues. CDR3 bases: TGTGCCAGCAGCTTAGGGATGTTCCGGGGGACCTCCTACAATGAGCAGTTCTTC. It encodes CASSLGMFRGTSYNEQFF.

This chain uses TRBV6-5 with TRBJ2-7; TRBD1 matches 9 bases. Per germline, CDR1 MNHEY and CDR2 SVGAGI. The J segment lost 0 bases and the V segment lost 0 bases, leaving 3 bases of the junction unmatched. CDR3 length: 16 residues. The CDR3 sequence is CASSYSRTGVSYEQYF. In nucleotides, the CDR3 is TGTGCCAGCAGTTACTCGAGGACAGGGGTCTCCTACGAGCAGTACTTC.